This T cell receptor (beta chain) was sequenced during a study of T cells in narcolepsy. Overall study context: Patients with NT1 or NT2 and healthy control donors were enrolled. Whole-study results and caveats: Blood of same and different patients, but not healthy controls, reportedly held recurring autoreactive clonotypes. HCRT-specific and TRIB2-specific autoreactive clonotypes appeared among same-patient CSF and blood CD4+ clonotypes. Some memory CD4+ repertoires had no autoreactive clone sequences.

To note about this clone: Antigen unknown.

From germline, CDR1 is SGHNT and CDR2 YYREEE (reference sequence). V lost 4 bases to trimming and J lost 6 bases; unmatched junction nucleotides: 13. This CDR3 spans 16 amino acids. Generated by immunoSEQ multiplex PCR, the TCRdb table keeps only in-frame clones and is missing some. Of approximately 23,000 clones listed, approximately 85% are singletons. V usage is TRBV5-4 and J usage is TRBJ1-2; 9 bases map to TRBD1. Input material: memory (CD45RA-) CD4+ T cells from blood. This sequence was found in a human donor in good health. In DNA, the CDR3 is TGTGCCAGCAGCCAGAAACCCGGGACAGGGTCTGATGGCTACACCTTC. Protein sequence: CASSQKPGTGSDGYTF.